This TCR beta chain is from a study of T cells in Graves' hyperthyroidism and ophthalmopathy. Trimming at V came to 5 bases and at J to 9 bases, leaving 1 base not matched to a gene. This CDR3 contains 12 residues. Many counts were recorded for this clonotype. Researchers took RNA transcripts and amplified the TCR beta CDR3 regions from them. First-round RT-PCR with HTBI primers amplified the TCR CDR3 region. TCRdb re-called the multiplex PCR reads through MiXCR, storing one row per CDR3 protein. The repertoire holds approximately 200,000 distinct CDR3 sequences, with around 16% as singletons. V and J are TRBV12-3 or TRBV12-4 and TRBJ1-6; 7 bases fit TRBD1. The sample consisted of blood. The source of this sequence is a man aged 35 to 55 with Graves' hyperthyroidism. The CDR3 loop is CASSTGVSPLHF. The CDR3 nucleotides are TGTGCCAGCAGTACAGGGGTTTCACCCCTCCACTTT.